This passage covers 3 T cell receptor beta chains from one sample sequenced in a study of blood T cell repertoires in COVID-19. The repertoire was sequenced with immunoSEQ multiplex PCR; TCRdb's copy has only in-frame clones and lacks some. Among 55,000 to 85,000 clones listed, approximately 90% were seen once. The source material was peripheral blood. The source is a young woman with acute or convalescent COVID-19.

The V gene is TRBV5-1, the J gene TRBJ1-1; no clear D. This CDR3 comprises 15 residues. V was pared by 4 bases and J by 3 bases, with 16 bases between. From germline, CDR1 is SGHRS and CDR2 YFSETQ. In DNA form, the CDR3 reads TGCGCCAGCAGCCCTGGCGGGAGGCAGTACACTGAAGCTTTCTTT. This sequence encodes CASSPGGRQYTEAFF.

The CDR3 loop reads CASGLAWGFAAGGPRSYNEQFF. The CDR3 DNA follows: TGTGCTAGTGGTTTGGCCTGGGGATTCGCGGCGGGAGGGCCTCGTTCCTACAATGAGCAGTTCTTC. This rearrangement joins TRBV12-5 to TRBJ2-1, with TRBD2 identical over 9 bases. V dropped 1 base and J dropped 1; count of bases not matched to a gene: 20. The CDR3 loop spans 22 amino acids. CDR1 and CDR2 from the germline V gene are LGHNT and FRNRAP.

The chain couples TRBV7-8 to TRBJ1-2; D is perhaps TRBD1 (5 bases). V was clipped by 5 bases and J by 3 bases, with 19 bases between them. The germline V gene has CDR1 SGHVS and CDR2 FQNEAQ. The CDR3 contains 16 residues. The CDR3 bases are TGTGCCAGCAGCATTGCCCATGATGGGGGGTACTATGGCTACACCTTC. This encodes CASSIAHDGGYYGYTF. Complete variable domain (other parts from reference TRBV7-8 and TRBJ1-2): GAGVSQSPRYKVAKRGQDVALRCDPISGHVSLFWYQQALGQGPEFLTYFQNEAQLDKSGLPSDRFFAERPEGSVSTLKIQRTQQEDSAVYLCASSIAHDGGYYGYTFGSGTRLTVV.